These T cell receptor beta chains were read from a single sample in a study of T cell changes during pregnancy in multiple sclerosis. Here immunoSEQ multiplex PCR was the method, and the copy in TCRdb shows in-frame clones only, minus some. This sample has about 75,000 clones, with 85% to 95% found just once. The sample in question was CD4+ T cells from peripheral blood mononuclear cells, obtained after pregnancy. These receptors originate from a female donor with multiple sclerosis, enrolled in a pregnancy study. CDR3s include the opening cysteine and the closing phenylalanine or tryptophan. Fields, in order: CDR3 length, D gene, V gene, J gene, clone size, CDR3 DNA, CDR3 protein. D genes are given only for firm matches. Part of the rows lack a size; the others show once, few, many or a class for expanded clones.

len: 17
d_gene: .
v_gene: TRBV7-6
j_gene: TRBJ2-2
abundance: once
CDR3nt: TGTGCCAGCAGCTTCTTGGGAGTAGGCGCGAACACCGGGGAGCTGTTTTTT
CDR3aa: CASSFLGVGANTGELFF

len: 19
d_gene: TRBD2
v_gene: TRBV5-8
j_gene: TRBJ2-1
abundance: once
CDR3nt: TGTGCCAGCAGCTTGGGGGTAGCGGGACGGGTTAGGTCCTACAATGAGCAGTTCTTC
CDR3aa: CASSLGVAGRVRSYNEQFF

len: 13
d_gene: TRBD1
v_gene: TRBV27
j_gene: TRBJ1-1
abundance: .
CDR3nt: TGTGCCAGCAGTTCGTACAGGGGGCTGGAGGCTTTCTTT
CDR3aa: CASSSYRGLEAFF

len: 12
d_gene: .
v_gene: TRBV28
j_gene: TRBJ2-2
abundance: .
CDR3nt: TGTGCCAGCAGTTTAGAGACCGGGGAGCTGTTTTTT
CDR3aa: CASSLETGELFF

len: 20
d_gene: TRBD2
v_gene: TRBV13
j_gene: TRBJ2-2
abundance: .
CDR3nt: TGTGCCAGCAGCTTAGCCCGGAGAACTAGCGGGAGGCACTACACCGGGGAGCTGTTTTTT
CDR3aa: CASSLARRTSGRHYTGELFF

len: 12
d_gene: TRBD1
v_gene: TRBV29-1
j_gene: TRBJ2-3
abundance: .
CDR3nt: TGCAGCGCGGACAGGGGAACAGATACGCAGTATTTT
CDR3aa: CSADRGTDTQYF

len: 18
d_gene: TRBD1
v_gene: TRBV19
j_gene: TRBJ2-7
abundance: .
CDR3nt: TGTGCCAGTAGTGTAACAGGCCTTGAAGGGGGCCTCTCCTACGAGCAGTACTTC
CDR3aa: CASSVTGLEGGLSYEQYF

len: 14
d_gene: .
v_gene: TRBV4-3
j_gene: TRBJ1-5
abundance: .
CDR3nt: TGCGCCAGCAGCCAAGAAGGGGCGAATCAGCCCCAGCATTTT
CDR3aa: CASSQEGANQPQHF

len: 15
d_gene: TRBD2
v_gene: TRBV29-1
j_gene: TRBJ2-3
abundance: .
CDR3nt: TGCAGCGCCCAAGGGACTAGCGGGAGGCTAGATACGCAGTATTTT
CDR3aa: CSAQGTSGRLDTQYF

len: 19
d_gene: .
v_gene: TRBV5-6
j_gene: TRBJ1-3
abundance: many
CDR3nt: TGTGCCAGCAGCTTGAGTTTCGCTAGTGTCTTCGAGGCTGGAAACACCATATATTTT
CDR3aa: CASSLSFASVFEAGNTIYF

len: 14
d_gene: TRBD2
v_gene: TRBV7-2
j_gene: TRBJ2-7
abundance: .
CDR3nt: TGTGCCAGCAGCCAGAGCGGGACGGGCTACGAGCAGTACTTC
CDR3aa: CASSQSGTGYEQYF

len: 14
d_gene: TRBD1
v_gene: TRBV5-4
j_gene: TRBJ1-2
abundance: .
CDR3nt: TGTGCCAGCAGCTTGCTGGGACAGAACTATGGCTACACCTTC
CDR3aa: CASSLLGQNYGYTF

len: 12
d_gene: .
v_gene: TRBV28
j_gene: TRBJ2-3
abundance: .
CDR3nt: TGTGCCAGCAGTCTCACAGGGACAACGCAGTATTTT
CDR3aa: CASSLTGTTQYF

len: 16
d_gene: TRBD1
v_gene: TRBV28
j_gene: TRBJ1-5
abundance: .
CDR3nt: TGTGCCAGCAGTGAAACAGGGGGATCCGGCAATCAGCCCCAGCATTTT
CDR3aa: CASSETGGSGNQPQHF

len: 17
d_gene: .
v_gene: TRBV5-1
j_gene: TRBJ1-1
abundance: .
CDR3nt: TGCGCCAGCAGCTTGGCCGGGGGGAAGGGAACGTACACTGAAGCTTTCTTT
CDR3aa: CASSLAGGKGTYTEAFF

len: 14
d_gene: .
v_gene: TRBV18
j_gene: TRBJ1-5
abundance: .
CDR3nt: TGTGCCAGCTCACCTTCGGCGGGGAATCAGCCCCAGCATTTT
CDR3aa: CASSPSAGNQPQHF

len: 14
d_gene: TRBD1
v_gene: TRBV30
j_gene: TRBJ2-7
abundance: .
CDR3nt: TGTGCCTGGACCGGGACAGGGAGATCCTACGAGCAGTACTTC
CDR3aa: CAWTGTGRSYEQYF

len: 22
d_gene: .
v_gene: TRBV9
j_gene: TRBJ2-7
abundance: once
CDR3nt: TGTGCCAGCAGCGGAGTAGGGGGAGCCTTGGGTTCGGAACGGGGATCCCCCTACGAGCAGTACTTC
CDR3aa: CASSGVGGALGSERGSPYEQYF

len: 13
d_gene: .
v_gene: TRBV6-1
j_gene: TRBJ2-7
abundance: .
CDR3nt: TGTGCCATCTTAAGACAGGTTGGATACGAGCAGTACTTC
CDR3aa: CAILRQVGYEQYF

len: 16
d_gene: .
v_gene: TRBV4-3
j_gene: TRBJ2-1
abundance: .
CDR3nt: TGCGCCAGCAGCCAAGATTTTGGCGGGATCATCAATGAGCAGTTCTTC
CDR3aa: CASSQDFGGIINEQFF

len: 16
d_gene: TRBD2
v_gene: TRBV28
j_gene: TRBJ2-2
abundance: .
CDR3nt: TGTGCCAGCAGTTTAAGCGGGATGGGGAACACCGGGGAGCTGTTTTTT
CDR3aa: CASSLSGMGNTGELFF

len: 12
d_gene: .
v_gene: TRBV6-1
j_gene: TRBJ2-3
abundance: .
CDR3nt: TGTGCCAGCAGGGGCAGCACAGATACGCAGTATTTT
CDR3aa: CASRGSTDTQYF

len: 12
d_gene: .
v_gene: TRBV2
j_gene: TRBJ2-1
abundance: .
CDR3nt: TGTGCCAGCAGTGGGTCCCGGGATGAGCAGTTCTTC
CDR3aa: CASSGSRDEQFF

len: 15
d_gene: TRBD1
v_gene: TRBV6-1
j_gene: TRBJ1-5
abundance: .
CDR3nt: TGTGCCAGCAGACCACAGGGGGCGAACAATCAGCCCCAGCATTTT
CDR3aa: CASRPQGANNQPQHF

len: 15
d_gene: TRBD1
v_gene: TRBV19
j_gene: TRBJ1-1
abundance: .
CDR3nt: TGTGCCAGTAGTACTCGACAGGGATGGACCACTGAAGCTTTCTTT
CDR3aa: CASSTRQGWTTEAFF

len: 15
d_gene: .
v_gene: TRBV28
j_gene: TRBJ2-3
abundance: once
CDR3nt: TGTGCCAGCAGTTTCGGCGGGGCTTCCTCAGATACGCAGTATTTT
CDR3aa: CASSFGGASSDTQYF

len: 14
d_gene: .
v_gene: TRBV12-5
j_gene: TRBJ2-2
abundance: .
CDR3nt: TGTGCTAGTGGTTTGGCCCCTTTATCTGGGGAGCTGTTTTTT
CDR3aa: CASGLAPLSGELFF

len: 15
d_gene: TRBD1
v_gene: TRBV27
j_gene: TRBJ2-7
abundance: .
CDR3nt: TGTGCCAGCAGACCCGCCCAGGGACAGGGCGCCGAGCAGTACTTC
CDR3aa: CASRPAQGQGAEQYF

len: 13
d_gene: .
v_gene: TRBV7-9
j_gene: TRBJ2-3
abundance: .
CDR3nt: TGTGCCAGCAGTCCCCGGAGGACAGATACGCAGTATTTT
CDR3aa: CASSPRRTDTQYF

len: 15
d_gene: .
v_gene: TRBV2
j_gene: TRBJ1-5
abundance: .
CDR3nt: TGTGCCAGCAGTGAAGCGCGGGTTGCCAATCAGCCCCAGCATTTT
CDR3aa: CASSEARVANQPQHF

len: 14
d_gene: .
v_gene: TRBV11-2
j_gene: TRBJ2-7
abundance: once
CDR3nt: TGTGCCAGCAGTGCGGCCTCCGGTACCTACGAGCAGTACTTC
CDR3aa: CASSAASGTYEQYF

len: 17
d_gene: .
v_gene: TRBV7-2
j_gene: TRBJ2-1
abundance: .
CDR3nt: TGTGCCAGCACCTTAGGGAGTCGGGGGGCCTCCTACAATGAGCAGTTCTTC
CDR3aa: CASTLGSRGASYNEQFF

len: 14
d_gene: TRBD2
v_gene: TRBV19
j_gene: TRBJ2-3
abundance: once
CDR3nt: TGTGCCAGTAGTGTGGGAGGGCGCACAGATACGCAGTATTTT
CDR3aa: CASSVGGRTDTQYF

len: 15
d_gene: TRBD1
v_gene: TRBV5-1
j_gene: TRBJ1-2
abundance: .
CDR3nt: TGCGCCAGCAGGCGACAGGGAGACGGCTCCTATGGCTACACCTTC
CDR3aa: CASRRQGDGSYGYTF